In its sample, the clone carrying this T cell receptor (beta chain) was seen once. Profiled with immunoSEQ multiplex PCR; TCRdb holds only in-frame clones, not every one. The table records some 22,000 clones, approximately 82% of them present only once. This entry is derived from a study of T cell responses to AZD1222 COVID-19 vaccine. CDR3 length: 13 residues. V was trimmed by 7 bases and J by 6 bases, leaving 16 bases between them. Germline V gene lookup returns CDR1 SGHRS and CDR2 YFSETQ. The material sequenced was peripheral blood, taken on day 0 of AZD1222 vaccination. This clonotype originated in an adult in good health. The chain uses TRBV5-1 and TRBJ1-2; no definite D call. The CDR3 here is CASSRAPGDGYTF. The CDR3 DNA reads TGCGCCAGCTCCCGGGCCCCCGGGGATGGCTACACCTTC.